The source of this T cell receptor (beta chain) is a study of T-cell reconstitution after alpha-beta-depleted transplantation in children. Study conclusions and caveats: Two months or so post-transplant, alpha-beta T cells reportedly derived from several hundred expanded graft clones. Recipient T cells and thymic progenitors that survived gave rise to the high TCRbeta diversity observed at day 60 in some patients. Diversity and T-cell counts at one year after transplant derived mostly from new T cells.

This clonotype has only a few counts. What it recognizes is unknown. The library targeted TCRbeta and was prepared with unique molecular identifiers. Each CDR3 protein gets one entry after TCRdb re-called the PCR reads with MiXCR. The top ten clones hold 0.75% to 0.85% of a sample with around 700,000 distinct CDR3 sequences, less than 15% of them seen once. Trimming at V came to 4 bases and at J to 4 bases, leaving 14 bases not matched to a gene. Germline CDR1 SGDLS, CDR2 YYNGEE. The CDR3 loop spans 17 amino acids. The origin of this receptor is a girl aged 2 to 10 with congenital amegakaryocytic thrombocytopenia, due to receive a stem cell transplant. This chain joins TRBV9 and TRBJ1-2, with 9 bases fitting TRBD1. The sample in question was PBMCs, obtained before TCRalphabeta/CD19-depleted stem cell transplant. CDR3 protein: CASSSSARDRDPYGYTF. CDR3 nucleotides: TGTGCCAGCAGCTCTTCCGCCCGGGACAGGGACCCCTATGGCTACACCTTC.